The rows below give T cell receptor beta chains drawn from one sample of a study of cytomegalovirus exposure and HLA in healthy donors. Generated by immunoSEQ multiplex PCR, the TCRdb table keeps only in-frame clones and is missing some. The table includes 110,000 or so clones, about 70% detected once. Sample: PBMCs. Every receptor here comes from a human donor in good health. CDR3s include the opening cysteine and the closing phenylalanine or tryptophan. Each record gives: V gene, clone size, J gene, D gene, CDR3 protein, CDR3 DNA. A D gene is named only where the DNA matches it firmly. Clone size appears in some rows only: once, few, many, or a class for an expanded clone.

v_call: TRBV28; clone_size: .; j_call: TRBJ2-7; d_call: TRBD2; cdr3_aa: CASKWGWGTSDYEQYF; cdr3_nt: TGTGCCAGCAAGTGGGGCTGGGGGACTAGCGACTACGAGCAGTACTTC
v_call: TRBV7-9; clone_size: few; j_call: TRBJ2-3; d_call: TRBD2; cdr3_aa: CASSSPGSGGATDTQYF; cdr3_nt: TGTGCCAGCAGCTCTCCAGGCAGCGGGGGGGCTACAGATACGCAGTATTTT
v_call: TRBV4-3; clone_size: .; j_call: TRBJ1-3; d_call: TRBD1; cdr3_aa: CASSQGTPGQGAGNTIYF; cdr3_nt: TGCGCCAGCAGCCAAGGAACTCCGGGACAGGGGGCTGGAAACACCATATATTTT
v_call: TRBV5-1; clone_size: .; j_call: TRBJ2-3; d_call: TRBD1; cdr3_aa: CASTGLRGPGLDTQYF; cdr3_nt: TGCGCCAGCACCGGGTTAAGGGGGCCGGGCTTGGATACGCAGTATTTT
v_call: TRBV7-2; clone_size: few; j_call: TRBJ2-2; d_call: TRBD1; cdr3_aa: CASSLNRGDTGELFF; cdr3_nt: TGTGCCAGCAGCTTAAACAGGGGCGACACCGGGGAGCTGTTTTTT
v_call: TRBV29-1; clone_size: .; j_call: TRBJ1-3; d_call: .; cdr3_aa: CSVVGTTHSGNTIYF; cdr3_nt: TGCAGCGTTGTAGGGACTACTCACTCTGGAAACACCATATATTTT
v_call: TRBV12-5; clone_size: .; j_call: TRBJ2-7; d_call: TRBD2; cdr3_aa: CASGLGGGTLGYEQYF; cdr3_nt: TGTGCTAGTGGTTTGGGGGGGGGTACTTTGGGGTACGAGCAGTACTTC
v_call: TRBV9; clone_size: .; j_call: TRBJ2-3; d_call: TRBD1; cdr3_aa: CASSVGAGGSDTQYF; cdr3_nt: TGTGCCAGCAGCGTAGGGGCAGGGGGTTCAGATACGCAGTATTTT
v_call: TRBV18; clone_size: once; j_call: TRBJ1-1; d_call: .; cdr3_aa: CASSPSGGGEAFF; cdr3_nt: TGTGCCAGCTCACCAAGTGGGGGCGGTGAAGCTTTCTTT
v_call: TRBV28; clone_size: few; j_call: TRBJ2-7; d_call: TRBD1; cdr3_aa: CASSSPGTAVSYEQYF; cdr3_nt: TGTGCCAGCAGTTCCCCCGGGACAGCGGTCTCCTACGAGCAGTACTTC
v_call: TRBV7-2; clone_size: .; j_call: TRBJ2-2; d_call: .; cdr3_aa: CASSSHRGTGELFF; cdr3_nt: TGTGCCAGCAGCTCCCACCGGGGTACCGGGGAGCTGTTTTTT
v_call: TRBV30; clone_size: once; j_call: TRBJ2-1; d_call: .; cdr3_aa: CAWSAYGHDNEQFF; cdr3_nt: TGTGCCTGGAGTGCATACGGACACGACAATGAGCAGTTCTTC